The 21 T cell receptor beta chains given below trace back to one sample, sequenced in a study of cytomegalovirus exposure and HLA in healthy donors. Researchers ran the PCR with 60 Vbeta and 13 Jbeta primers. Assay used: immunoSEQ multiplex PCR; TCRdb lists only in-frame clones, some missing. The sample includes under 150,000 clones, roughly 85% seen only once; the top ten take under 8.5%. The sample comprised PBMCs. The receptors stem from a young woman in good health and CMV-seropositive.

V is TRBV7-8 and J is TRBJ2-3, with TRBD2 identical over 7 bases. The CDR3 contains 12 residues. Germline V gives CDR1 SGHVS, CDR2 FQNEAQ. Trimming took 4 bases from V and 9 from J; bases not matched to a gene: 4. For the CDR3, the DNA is TGTGCCAGCAGCTCTGGGGGGGAAACGCAGTATTTT. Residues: CASSSGGETQYF.

In DNA, the CDR3 is TGTGCCAGCAGCCGGGGAGGGTACGAGCAGTACTTC. Translated: CASSRGGYEQYF. V gene TRBV7-9 combines with J gene TRBJ2-7; 7 bases map to TRBD2. This CDR3 contains 12 residues. Per germline, CDR1 SEHNR and CDR2 FQNEAQ (reference sequence). V was pared by 5 bases and J by 4 bases, with 2 bases of the junction left unmatched.

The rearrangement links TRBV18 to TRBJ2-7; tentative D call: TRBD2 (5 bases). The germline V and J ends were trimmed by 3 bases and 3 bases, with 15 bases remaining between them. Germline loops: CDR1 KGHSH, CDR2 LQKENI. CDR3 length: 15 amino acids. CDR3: CASSPPGDPSYEQYF. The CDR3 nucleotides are TGTGCCAGCTCACCTCCCGGGGATCCGAGCTACGAGCAGTACTTC.

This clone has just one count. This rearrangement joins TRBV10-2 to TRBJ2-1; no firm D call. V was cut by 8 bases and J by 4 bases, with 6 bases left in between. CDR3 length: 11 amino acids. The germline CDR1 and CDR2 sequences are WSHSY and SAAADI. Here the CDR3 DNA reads TGCGCCAGCGGCTCGTACAATGAGCAGTTCTTC. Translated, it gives CASGSYNEQFF.

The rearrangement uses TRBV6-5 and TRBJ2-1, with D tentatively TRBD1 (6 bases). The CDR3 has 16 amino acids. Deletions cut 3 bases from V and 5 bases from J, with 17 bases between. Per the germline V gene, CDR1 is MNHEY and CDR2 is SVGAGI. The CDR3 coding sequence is TGTGCCAGCAGTTATTTACAGGGACAAAGGAACAATGAGCAGTTCTTC. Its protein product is CASSYLQGQRNNEQFF.

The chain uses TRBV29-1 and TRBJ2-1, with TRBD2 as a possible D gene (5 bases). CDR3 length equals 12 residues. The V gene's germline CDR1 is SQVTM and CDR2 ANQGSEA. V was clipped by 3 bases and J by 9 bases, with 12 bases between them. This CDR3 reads CSVESLAVEQFF. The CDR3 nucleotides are TGCAGCGTTGAGAGCCTAGCTGTTGAGCAGTTCTTC.

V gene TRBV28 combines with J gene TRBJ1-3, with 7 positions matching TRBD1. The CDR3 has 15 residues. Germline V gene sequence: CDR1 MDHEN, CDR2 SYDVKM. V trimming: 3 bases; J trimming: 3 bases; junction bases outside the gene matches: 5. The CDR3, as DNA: TGTGCCAGCAGTTTCAGGGGGGCAGGTGGAAACACCATATATTTT. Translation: CASSFRGAGGNTIYF.

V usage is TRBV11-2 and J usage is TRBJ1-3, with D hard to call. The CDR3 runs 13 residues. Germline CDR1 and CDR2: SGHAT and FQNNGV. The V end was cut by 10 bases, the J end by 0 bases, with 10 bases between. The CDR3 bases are TGTGCCATCCTAGATTTCTCTGGAAACACCATATATTTT. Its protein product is CAILDFSGNTIYF.

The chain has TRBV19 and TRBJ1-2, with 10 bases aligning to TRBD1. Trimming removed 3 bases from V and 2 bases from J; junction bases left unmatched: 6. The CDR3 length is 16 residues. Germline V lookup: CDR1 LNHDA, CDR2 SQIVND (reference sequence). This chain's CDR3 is CASSMRQGAQNYGYTF. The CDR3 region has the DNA TGTGCCAGTAGTATGAGACAGGGGGCTCAGAACTATGGCTACACCTTC.

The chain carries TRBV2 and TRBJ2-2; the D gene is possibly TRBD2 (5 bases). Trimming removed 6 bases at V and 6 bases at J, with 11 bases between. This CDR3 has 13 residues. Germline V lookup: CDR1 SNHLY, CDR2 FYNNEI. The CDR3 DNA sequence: TGTGCCAGCAGATCGCGGGCGTCCGGGGAGCTGTTTTTT. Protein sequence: CASRSRASGELFF.

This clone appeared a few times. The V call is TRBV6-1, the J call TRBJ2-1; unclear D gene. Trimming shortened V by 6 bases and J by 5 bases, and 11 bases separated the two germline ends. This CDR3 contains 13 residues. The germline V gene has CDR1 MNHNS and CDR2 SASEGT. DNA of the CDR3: TGTGCCAGCAGCAACTCACTCAACAATGAGCAGTTCTTC. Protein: CASSNSLNNEQFF.

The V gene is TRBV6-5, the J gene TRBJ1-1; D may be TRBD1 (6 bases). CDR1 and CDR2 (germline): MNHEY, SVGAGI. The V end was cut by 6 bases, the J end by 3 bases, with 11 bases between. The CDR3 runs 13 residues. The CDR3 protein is CASRRNRDTEAFF. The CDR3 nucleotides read TGTGCCAGCAGGCGCAACAGGGACACTGAAGCTTTCTTT.

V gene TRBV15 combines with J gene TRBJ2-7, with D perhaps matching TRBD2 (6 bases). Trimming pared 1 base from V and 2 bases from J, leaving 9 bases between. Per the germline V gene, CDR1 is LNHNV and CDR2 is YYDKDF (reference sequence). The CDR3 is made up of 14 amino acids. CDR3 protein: CATSRGRVTYEQYF. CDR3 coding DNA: TGTGCCACCAGCAGAGGGAGGGTTACCTACGAGCAGTACTTC.

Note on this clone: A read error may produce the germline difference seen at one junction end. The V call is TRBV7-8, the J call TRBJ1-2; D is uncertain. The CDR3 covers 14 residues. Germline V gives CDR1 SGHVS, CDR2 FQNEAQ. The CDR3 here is CASSLAGENYGYTF. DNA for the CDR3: TGTGCCAGCAGCCTAGCCGGGGAGAACTATGGCTACACCTTC.

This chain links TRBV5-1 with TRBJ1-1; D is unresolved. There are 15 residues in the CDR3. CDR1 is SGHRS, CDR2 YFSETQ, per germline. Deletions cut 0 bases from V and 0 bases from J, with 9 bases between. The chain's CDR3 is CASSLGERLNTEAFF. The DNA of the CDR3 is TGCGCCAGCAGCTTGGGTGAGCGTCTGAACACTGAAGCTTTCTTT.

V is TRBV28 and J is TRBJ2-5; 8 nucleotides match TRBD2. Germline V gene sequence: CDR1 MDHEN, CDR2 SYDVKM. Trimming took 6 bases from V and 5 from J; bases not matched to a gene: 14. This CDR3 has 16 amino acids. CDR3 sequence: CASRSGGSGSLETQYF. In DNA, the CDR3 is TGTGCCAGCAGGTCTGGCGGAAGCGGGAGCCTGGAGACCCAGTACTTC.

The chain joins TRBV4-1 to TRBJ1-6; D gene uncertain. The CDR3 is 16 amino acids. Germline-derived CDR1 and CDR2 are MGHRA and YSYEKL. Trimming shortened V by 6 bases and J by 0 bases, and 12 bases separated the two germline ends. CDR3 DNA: TGCGCCAGCAGTCCCCGGGAGAGCTCCTATAATTCACCCCTCCACTTT. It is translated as CASSPRESSYNSPLHF.

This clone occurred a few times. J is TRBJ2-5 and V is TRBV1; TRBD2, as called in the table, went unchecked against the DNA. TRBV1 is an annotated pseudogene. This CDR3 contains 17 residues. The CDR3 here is CTSSQDRGGPDRETQYF. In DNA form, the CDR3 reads TGCACCAGCAGCCAAGATCGCGGGGGCCCCGACCGGGAGACCCAGTACTTC.

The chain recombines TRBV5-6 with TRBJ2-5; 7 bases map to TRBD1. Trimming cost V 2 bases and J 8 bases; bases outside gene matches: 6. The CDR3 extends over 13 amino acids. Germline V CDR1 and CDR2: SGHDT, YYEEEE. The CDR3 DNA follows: TGTGCCAGCAGCTTACGGACAGGTAGAACCCAGTACTTC. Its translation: CASSLRTGRTQYF. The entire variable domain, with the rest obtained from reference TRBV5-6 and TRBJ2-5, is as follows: DAGVTQSPTHLIKTRGQQVTLRCSPKSGHDTVSWYQQALGQGPQFIFQYYEEEERQRGNFPDRFSGHQFPNYSSELNVNALLLGDSALYLCASSLRTGRTQYFGPGTRLLVL.

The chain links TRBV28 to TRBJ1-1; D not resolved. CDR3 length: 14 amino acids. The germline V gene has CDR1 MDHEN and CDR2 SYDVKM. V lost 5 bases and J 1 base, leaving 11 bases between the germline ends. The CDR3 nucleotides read TGTGCCAGCAGTCGCTCCGGGAGGAACACTGAAGCTTTCTTT. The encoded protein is CASSRSGRNTEAFF.

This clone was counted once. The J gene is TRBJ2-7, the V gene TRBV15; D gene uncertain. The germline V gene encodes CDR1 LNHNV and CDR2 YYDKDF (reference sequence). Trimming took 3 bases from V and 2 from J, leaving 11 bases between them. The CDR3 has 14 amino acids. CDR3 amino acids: CATSSGDLPYEQYF. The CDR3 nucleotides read TGTGCCACCAGCAGTGGAGACCTACCCTACGAGCAGTACTTC.